Sequencing of this T cell receptor beta chain was carried out in a study of cytomegalovirus exposure and HLA in healthy donors. For the study at large: Earlier findings included some 120 million unique TCR beta sequences obtained from 150 million to 200 million T cells. General study results and limits: Most TCRs appeared rarely, but some public TCRs recurred in many donors. Reported performance of the classifier showed diagnosis of cytomegalovirus status with high specificity and sensitivity.

A remark on this clone: Antigen specificity is unknown.

Vbeta (60) and Jbeta (13) primers were used in the PCR. Data came from immunoSEQ multiplex PCR; TCRdb stores just in-frame clones and leaves some out. The sample consists of over 150,000 clones, roughly three quarters of them appearing once. This TCR came from a male donor in good health and CMV-seropositive. The sequenced sample was PBMCs.

The CDR3 spells CASSGGLAGGTEQFF. CDR3 coding DNA: TGTGCCAGCAGTGGAGGACTAGCGGGGGGAACAGAGCAGTTCTTC. The chain carries TRBV25-1 and TRBJ2-1; TRBD2 agrees at 14 bases. CDR1 and CDR2 from the germline V gene are MGHDK and SYGVNS. The ends lost 4 bases at V and 10 bases at J; junction bases unmatched: 6. This CDR3 has 15 residues.